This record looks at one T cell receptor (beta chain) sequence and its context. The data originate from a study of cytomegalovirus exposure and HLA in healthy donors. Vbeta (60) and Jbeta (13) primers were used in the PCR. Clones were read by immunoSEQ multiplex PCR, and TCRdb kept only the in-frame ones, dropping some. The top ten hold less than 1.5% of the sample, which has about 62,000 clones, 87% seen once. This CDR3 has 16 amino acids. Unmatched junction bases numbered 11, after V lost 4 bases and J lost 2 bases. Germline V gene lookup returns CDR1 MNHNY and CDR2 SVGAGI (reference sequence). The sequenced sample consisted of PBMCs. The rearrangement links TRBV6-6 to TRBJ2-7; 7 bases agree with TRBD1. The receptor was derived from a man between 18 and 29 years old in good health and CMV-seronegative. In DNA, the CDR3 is TGTGCCAGCAGTTCCTTATCTGGGACAGCGACCTACGAGCAGTACTTC. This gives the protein CASSSLSGTATYEQYF.